This TCR beta chain stems from a study of blood T cell repertoires in COVID-19 (TCRdb year 2020). As for the study more broadly: Samples covering the acute and convalescent phases of COVID-19 were provided by collaborators in the United States, Italy and Spain. A freely available public database, intended as a resource for researchers studying the immune response to SARS-CoV-2, is where the repertoires were released. Where available, HLA class I and class II types were obtained from metadata supplied by the sample provider rather than from assay-based typing. The dataset comprised deeply sampled blood TCRbeta repertoires from subjects exposed to, actively infected with, or recovered from COVID-19. A de-identified subject ID, COVID-19 status, age in years and sex were almost always included in the sample metadata. Samples came from the ongoing ImmuneRACE study (first 160 participants) plus 1,254 subjects from 6 global collaborators. The prospective study material was composed of cDNA or gDNA derived from T cells, B-cell-depleted T cells, or PBMCs. Beyond this particular receptor, the publication reports: Clinical and demographic metadata were provided uncurated, with the amount varying by source and participant.

V lost 9 bases and J lost 5 bases; the stretch between them is 10 bases long. There are 11 amino acids in the CDR3, from cysteine to phenylalanine inclusive. Only CDR3 DNA is held: 33 bases, read in frame from base 1. From a lookup of the germline V gene, CDR1 and CDR2 are MNHEY and SVGAGI. Each collaborating institution followed its own protocols to collect whole blood in K2EDTA tubes. For TCRbeta analysis, collaborator samples were shipped as frozen whole blood, as isolated PBMCs, or as DNA extracted from either sample type. The immunoSEQ Assay, a bias-controlled multiplex PCR, was used to amplify TCRbeta CDR3 regions from genomic DNA. Turning to the authors' computational methods: The number of nucleated cells in each sample was estimated by amplification of reference gene primers within the assay. To quantify the absolute abundance of each unique TCRbeta CDR3 rearrangement, sequence reads were collapsed and filtered. For each sample, productive Simpson clonality was calculated as the square root of Simpson's diversity index across productive rearrangements. The table comes from immuneACCESS by way of TCRdb, which keeps in-frame sequences with V and J called. Part of the clones is missing from these tables; in studies checked, under half for an unresolved V gene and the rest for unknown reasons. For V, J and clone size, that table is used; D and trimming come from the DNA. This sample gives about 90,000 clones in total; 91% of them show up just once. About 2% of the sample rests with the top ten.

Comments on this clone: The antigen it binds to is not known. Per-nucleotide qualities are absent, and no much larger clonotype sits a single base away.

The clonotype was recovered from a human donor with active COVID-19. The donor label of this sample is uncertain. Material for sequencing was peripheral blood. The V and J segments used are TRBV6-5 and TRBJ1-2; the D gene is perhaps TRBD1, from 6 matching bases. The sequenced DNA is TGTGCCAGGGGGGACATTTATGGCTACACCTTC. This is translated as CARGDIYGYTF.